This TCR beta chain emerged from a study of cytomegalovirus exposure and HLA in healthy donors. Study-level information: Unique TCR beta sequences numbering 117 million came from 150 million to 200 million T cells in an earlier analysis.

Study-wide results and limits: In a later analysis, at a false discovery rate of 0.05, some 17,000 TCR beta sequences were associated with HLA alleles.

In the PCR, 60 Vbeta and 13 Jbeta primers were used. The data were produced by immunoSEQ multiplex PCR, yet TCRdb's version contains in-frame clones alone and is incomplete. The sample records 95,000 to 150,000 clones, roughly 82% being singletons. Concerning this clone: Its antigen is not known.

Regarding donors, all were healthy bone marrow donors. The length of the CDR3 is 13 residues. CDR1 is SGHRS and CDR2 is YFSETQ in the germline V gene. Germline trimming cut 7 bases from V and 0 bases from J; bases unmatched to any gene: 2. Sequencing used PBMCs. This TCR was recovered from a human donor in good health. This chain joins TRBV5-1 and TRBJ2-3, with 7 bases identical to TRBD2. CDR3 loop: CASQRDSTDTQYF. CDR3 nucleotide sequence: TGCGCCAGCCAGCGGGATAGCACAGATACGCAGTATTTT.